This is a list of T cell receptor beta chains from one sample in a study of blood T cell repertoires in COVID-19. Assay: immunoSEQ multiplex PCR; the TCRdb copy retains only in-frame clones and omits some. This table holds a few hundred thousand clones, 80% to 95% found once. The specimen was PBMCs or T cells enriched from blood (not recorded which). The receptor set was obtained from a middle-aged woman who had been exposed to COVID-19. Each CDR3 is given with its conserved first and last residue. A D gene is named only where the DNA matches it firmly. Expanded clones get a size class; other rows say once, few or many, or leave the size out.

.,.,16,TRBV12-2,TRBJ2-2,TGTGCAAGTCGCTTGTCCGGGACTACCCAGGGCGGGGAGCTGTTTTTT,CASRLSGTTQGGELFF
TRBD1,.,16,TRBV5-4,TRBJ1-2,TGTGCCAGCAGCCCGCATGGACAGGGGGTAGTTTATGGCTACACCTTC,CASSPHGQGVVYGYTF
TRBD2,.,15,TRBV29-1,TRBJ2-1,TGCAGCGTTGATAACGGGGGGGCTCTCTACAATGAGCAGTTCTTC,CSVDNGGALYNEQFF
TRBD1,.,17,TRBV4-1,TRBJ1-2,TGCGCCAGCAGCCAAGTTACGCGACAGGGGGACGACTATGGCTACACCTTC,CASSQVTRQGDDYGYTF
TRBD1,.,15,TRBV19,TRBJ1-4,TGTGCCAGTAGTACCCCGGACAGGGGGCGCAAAAAACTGTTTTTT,CASSTPDRGRKKLFF
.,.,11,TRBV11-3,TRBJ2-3,TGTGCCAGCAGCTCCGGAGGGACGCAGTATTTT,CASSSGGTQYF
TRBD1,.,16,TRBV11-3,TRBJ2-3,TGTGCCAGCAGCTTATTGAAAAGGGGGCGAATTGATACGCAGTATTTT,CASSLLKRGRIDTQYF
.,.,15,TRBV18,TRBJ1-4,TGTGCCAGCTCACCAACTGGACTCCAAGGCGAAAAACTGTTTTTT,CASSPTGLQGEKLFF
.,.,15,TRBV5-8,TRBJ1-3,TGTGCCAGTAACCCGGGACTCAGCTCTGGAAACACCATATATTTT,CASNPGLSSGNTIYF
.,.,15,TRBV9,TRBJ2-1,TGTGCCAGCAGCGTAGAGTCAGGTGCGGGCAATGAGCAGTTCTTC,CASSVESGAGNEQFF
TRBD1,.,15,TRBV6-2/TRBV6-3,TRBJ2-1,TGTGCCAGCAGCCCCCACAGGGGAAATATCAATGAGCAGTTCTTC,CASSPHRGNINEQFF
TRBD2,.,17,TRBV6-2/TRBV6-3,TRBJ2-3,TGTGCCAGCAGCCGTGGCCTAGCGGGAGGTCTTTCAGATACGCAGTATTTT,CASSRGLAGGLSDTQYF
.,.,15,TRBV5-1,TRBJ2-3,TGCGCCAGCAGCTTGAATCAGGGGAGCACAGATACGCAGTATTTT,CASSLNQGSTDTQYF
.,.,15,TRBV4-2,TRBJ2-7,TGTGCCAGCAGCCAAGAGGCGGGACTCTCCTACGAGCAGTACTTC,CASSQEAGLSYEQYF
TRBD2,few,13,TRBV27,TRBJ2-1,TGTGCCAGCGCGTTAGCGGGGCTCAATGAGCAGTTCTTC,CASALAGLNEQFF
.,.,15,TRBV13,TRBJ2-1,TGTGCCAGCAGCTTAGCGGGGTCCGTGGTGAGTGAGCAGTTCTTC,CASSLAGSVVSEQFF
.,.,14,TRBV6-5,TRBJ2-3,TGTGCCAGCAGTTACTGGCAGTCTACAGATACGCAGTATTTT,CASSYWQSTDTQYF
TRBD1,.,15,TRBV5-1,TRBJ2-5,TGCGCCAGCAGCTTGGAGCCCCGACAGGGCGAGACCCAGTACTTC,CASSLEPRQGETQYF
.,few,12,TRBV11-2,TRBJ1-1,TGTGCCAGCAGCTTAGCCAGGTCTGAAGCTTTCTTT,CASSLARSEAFF
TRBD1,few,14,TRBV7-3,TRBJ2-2,TGTGCCAGCAGGGCAGGGGGAAGCACCGGGGAGCTGTTTTTT,CASRAGGSTGELFF
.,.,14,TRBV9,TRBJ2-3,TGTGCCAGCAGCGTACAGACTAGCACAGATACGCAGTATTTT,CASSVQTSTDTQYF
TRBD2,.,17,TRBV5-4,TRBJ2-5,TGTGCCAGCAGCCCACCTCCGGGGGGGACTAGCCAACAGACCCAGTACTTC,CASSPPPGGTSQQTQYF
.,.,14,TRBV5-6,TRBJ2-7,TGTGCCAGCAGCCAAACAGGGATCCCCTACGAGCAGTACTTC,CASSQTGIPYEQYF
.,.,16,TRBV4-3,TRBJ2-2,TGCGCCAGCAGCCAAGCTCCTATTCAGGGCACCGGGGAGCTGTTTTTT,CASSQAPIQGTGELFF
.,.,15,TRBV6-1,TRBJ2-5,TGTGCCAGCAGTGAAGGAACAGTACCTACGGAGACCCAGTACTTC,CASSEGTVPTETQYF
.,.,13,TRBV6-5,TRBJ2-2,TGTGCCAGCAGTTTTCAGGGGTTCGGGGAGCTGTTTTTT,CASSFQGFGELFF
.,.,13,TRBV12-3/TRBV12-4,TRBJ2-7,TGTGCCAGCTCCTGGGGGGAAGCCTACGAGCAGTACTTC,CASSWGEAYEQYF
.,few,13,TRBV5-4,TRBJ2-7,TGTGCCACCTCCCGGGACAATCCCTACGAGCAGTACTTC,CATSRDNPYEQYF
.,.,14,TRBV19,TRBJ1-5,TGTGCCAGTAGTAGAACAGGTAGCAATCAGCCCCAGCATTTT,CASSRTGSNQPQHF
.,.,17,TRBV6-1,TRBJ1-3,TGTGCCAGCAGTGAAAAACCCCCCTGGAGCTCTGGAAACACCATATATTTT,CASSEKPPWSSGNTIYF
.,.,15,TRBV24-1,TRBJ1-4,TGTGCCACCAGTGATCCGGCAGGGAGGGAGGAAAAACTGTTTTTT,CATSDPAGREEKLFF
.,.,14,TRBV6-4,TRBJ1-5,TGTGCCAGCAGCTTAGAGGGCGGCAATCAGCCCCAGCATTTT,CASSLEGGNQPQHF
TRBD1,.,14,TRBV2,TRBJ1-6,TGTGCCAGCAAACTAGACAGGGGTGGTTCACCCCTCCACTTT,CASKLDRGGSPLHF
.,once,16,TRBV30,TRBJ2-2,TGTGCCTGGAGCCAGGTCAACCACGAGCGGCCCGGGGAGCTGTTTTTT,CAWSQVNHERPGELFF
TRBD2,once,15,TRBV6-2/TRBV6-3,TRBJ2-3,TGTGCCAGCAGCCCCGGGGGACTAGCGGCAGATACGCAGTATTTT,CASSPGGLAADTQYF
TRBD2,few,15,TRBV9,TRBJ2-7,TGTGCCAGCAGCGTAGACGTGGGAGGGCAATCGAGGCAGTACTTC,CASSVDVGGQSRQYF
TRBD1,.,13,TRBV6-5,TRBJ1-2,TGTGCCAGCAGTTACTCGGGACAGCGGGGCTACACCTTC,CASSYSGQRGYTF
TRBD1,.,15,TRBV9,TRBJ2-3,TGTGCCAGCAGCGTCGGGACAGCGAGAACAGATACGCAGTATTTT,CASSVGTARTDTQYF
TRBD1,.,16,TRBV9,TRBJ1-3,TGTGCCAGCAGCACCGGGGGGACAGGGACTGGAAACACCATATATTTT,CASSTGGTGTGNTIYF
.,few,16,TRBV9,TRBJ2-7,TGTGCCAGCAGCCCTCGGGACTTTCCGAATACCTACGAGCAGTACTTC,CASSPRDFPNTYEQYF
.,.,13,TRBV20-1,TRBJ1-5,TGCAGTGCTAGTGGGGGCAGCAATCAGCCCCAGCATTTT,CSASGGSNQPQHF
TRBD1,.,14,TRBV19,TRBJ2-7,TGTGCCAGTAGTATCTGGACAGGGGAAAGCGAGCAGTACTTC,CASSIWTGESEQYF
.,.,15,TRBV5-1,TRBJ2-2,TGCGCCAGCACCCATTCGGGACATAACACCGGGGAGCTGTTTTTT,CASTHSGHNTGELFF